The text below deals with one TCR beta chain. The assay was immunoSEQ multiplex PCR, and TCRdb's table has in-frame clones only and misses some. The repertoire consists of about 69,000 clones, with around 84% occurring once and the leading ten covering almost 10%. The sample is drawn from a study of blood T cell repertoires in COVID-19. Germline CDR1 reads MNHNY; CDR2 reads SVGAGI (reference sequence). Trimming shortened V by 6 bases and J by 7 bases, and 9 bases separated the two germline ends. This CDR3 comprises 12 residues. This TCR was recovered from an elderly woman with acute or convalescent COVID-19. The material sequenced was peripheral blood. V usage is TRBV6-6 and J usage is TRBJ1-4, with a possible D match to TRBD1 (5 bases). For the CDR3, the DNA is TGTGCCAGCAGAGAGCAGGGTGAAAAACTGTTTTTT. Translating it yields CASREQGEKLFF.